The present entry profiles one TCR beta chain with its context. The germline CDR1 and CDR2 sequences are SGHRS and YFSETQ. The CDR3 is 16 residues long. Trimming pared 0 bases from V and 0 bases from J, leaving 10 bases between. The data derive from a study of blood T cell repertoires in COVID-19. As for the study in general: Some COVID-19 samples were acute and others convalescent; all came from the United States, Italy and Spain. PBMCs, B-cell-depleted T cells, or T cells were the source of the cDNA or gDNA that made up the material.

How the authors handled the data: Amplification of reference gene primers was used by the study to estimate nucleated cell counts. Using immunoSEQ multiplex PCR, the repertoire was profiled, and TCRdb retains in-frame clones only, with some absent. The DNA gave D and trimming, while V, J and clone size come from that table. The table records about 210,000 clones, approximately 91% of them present only once. The chain combines TRBV5-1 with TRBJ1-5; possible D gene TRBD1, 5 bases. The TCR sequence derives from a woman aged 40 to 50 with acute or convalescent COVID-19. The sample comprised peripheral blood. CDR3 DNA sequence: TGCGCCAGCAGCTTGGAACCCAGGGCTAGCAATCAGCCCCAGCATTTT. It translates to CASSLEPRASNQPQHF.